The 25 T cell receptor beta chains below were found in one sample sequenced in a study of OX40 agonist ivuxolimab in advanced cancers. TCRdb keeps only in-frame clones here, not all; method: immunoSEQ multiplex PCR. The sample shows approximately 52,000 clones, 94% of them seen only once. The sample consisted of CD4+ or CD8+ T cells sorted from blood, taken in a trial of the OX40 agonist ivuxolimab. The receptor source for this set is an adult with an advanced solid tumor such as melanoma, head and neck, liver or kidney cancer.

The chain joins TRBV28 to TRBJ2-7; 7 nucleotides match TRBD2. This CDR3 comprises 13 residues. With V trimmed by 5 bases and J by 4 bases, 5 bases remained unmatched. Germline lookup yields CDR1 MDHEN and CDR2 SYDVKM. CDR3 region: CASSPGGIYEQYF. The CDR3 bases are TGTGCCAGCAGTCCCGGGGGGATTTACGAGCAGTACTTC.

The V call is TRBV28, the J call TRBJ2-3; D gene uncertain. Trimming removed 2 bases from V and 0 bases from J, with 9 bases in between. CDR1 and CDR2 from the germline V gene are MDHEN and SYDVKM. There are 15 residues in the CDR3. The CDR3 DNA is TGTGCCAGCAGTTTAATGGCGGCTAGCACAGATACGCAGTATTTT. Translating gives CASSLMAASTDTQYF.

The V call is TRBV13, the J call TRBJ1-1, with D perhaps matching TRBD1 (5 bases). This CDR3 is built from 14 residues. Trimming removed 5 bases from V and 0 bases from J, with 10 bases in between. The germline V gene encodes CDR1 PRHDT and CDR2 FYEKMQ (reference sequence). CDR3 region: CASSPGVVNTEAFF. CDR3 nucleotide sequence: TGTGCCAGCAGCCCGGGGGTTGTGAACACTGAAGCTTTCTTT. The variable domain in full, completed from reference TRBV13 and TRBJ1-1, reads AAGVIQSPRHLIKEKRETATLKCYPIPRHDTVYWYQQGPGQDPQFLISFYEKMQSDKGSIPDRFSAQQFSDYHSELNMSSLELGDSALYFCASSPGVVNTEAFFGQGTRLTVV.

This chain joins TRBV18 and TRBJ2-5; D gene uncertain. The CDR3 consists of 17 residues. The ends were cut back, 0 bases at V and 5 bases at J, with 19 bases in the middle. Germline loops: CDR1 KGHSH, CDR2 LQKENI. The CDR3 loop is CASSPPIGSSPGETQYF. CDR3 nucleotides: TGTGCCAGCTCACCACCGATAGGGTCCTCCCCTGGGGAGACCCAGTACTTC.

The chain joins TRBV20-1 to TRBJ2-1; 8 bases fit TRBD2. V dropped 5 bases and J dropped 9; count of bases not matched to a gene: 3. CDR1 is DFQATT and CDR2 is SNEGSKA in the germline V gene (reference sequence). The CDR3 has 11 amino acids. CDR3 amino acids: CSAVLAGEQFF. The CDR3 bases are TGCAGTGCTGTTCTAGCGGGTGAGCAGTTCTTC.

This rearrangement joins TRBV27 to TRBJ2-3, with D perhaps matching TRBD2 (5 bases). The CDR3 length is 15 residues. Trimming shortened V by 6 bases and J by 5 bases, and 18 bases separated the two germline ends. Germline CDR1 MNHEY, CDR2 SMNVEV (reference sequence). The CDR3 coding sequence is TGTGCCAGCAGCCGAATAGAGGGATTAAAAGATACGCAGTATTTT. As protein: CASSRIEGLKDTQYF.

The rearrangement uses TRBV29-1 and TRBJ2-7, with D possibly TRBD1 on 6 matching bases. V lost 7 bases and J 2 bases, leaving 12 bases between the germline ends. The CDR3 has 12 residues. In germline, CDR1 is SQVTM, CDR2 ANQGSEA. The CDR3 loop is CSAWDTTYEQYF. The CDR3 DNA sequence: TGCAGCGCCTGGGACACAACCTACGAGCAGTACTTC.

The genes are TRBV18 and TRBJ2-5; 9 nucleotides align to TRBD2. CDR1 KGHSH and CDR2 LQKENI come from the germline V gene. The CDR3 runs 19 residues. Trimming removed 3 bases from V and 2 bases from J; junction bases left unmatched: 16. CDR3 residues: CASSPRKPGLAGPQETQYF. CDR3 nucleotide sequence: TGTGCCAGCTCACCCCGTAAACCCGGGCTAGCGGGACCTCAAGAGACCCAGTACTTC. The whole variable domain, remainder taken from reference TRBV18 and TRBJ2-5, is NAGVMQNPRHLVRRRGQEARLRCSPMKGHSHVYWYRQLPEEGLKFMVYLQKENIIDESGMPKERFSAEFPKEGPSILRIQQVVRGDSAAYFCASSPRKPGLAGPQETQYFGPGTRLLVL.

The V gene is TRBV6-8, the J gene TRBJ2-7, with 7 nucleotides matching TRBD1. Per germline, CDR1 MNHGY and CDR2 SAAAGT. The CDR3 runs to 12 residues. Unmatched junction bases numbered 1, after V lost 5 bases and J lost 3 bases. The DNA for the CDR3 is TGTGCCAGCAGTCGACAGGGCTACGAGCAGTACTTC. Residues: CASSRQGYEQYF.

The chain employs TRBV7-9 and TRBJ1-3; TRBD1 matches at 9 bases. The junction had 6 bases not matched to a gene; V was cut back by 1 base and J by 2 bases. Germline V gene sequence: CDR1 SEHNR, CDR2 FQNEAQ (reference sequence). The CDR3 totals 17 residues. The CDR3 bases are TGTGCCAGCAGCTTAGGAATCGGGACAGGGCCTGGAAACACCATATATTTT. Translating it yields CASSLGIGTGPGNTIYF.

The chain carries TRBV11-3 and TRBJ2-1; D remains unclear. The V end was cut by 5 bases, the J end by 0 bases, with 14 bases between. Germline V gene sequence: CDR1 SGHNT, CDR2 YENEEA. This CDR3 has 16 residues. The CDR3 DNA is TGTGCCAGCAGCGACGGACCCTTGAGCTCCTACAATGAGCAGTTCTTC. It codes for CASSDGPLSSYNEQFF.

In DNA form, the CDR3 reads TGTGCCAGTAGTATTCTTCCGGGGCGCGGCACCGGGGAGCTGTTTTTT. Protein product: CASSILPGRGTGELFF. The rearrangement joins TRBV19 to TRBJ2-2; D assignment may be TRBD1 or TRBD2 (5 bases each). The CDR3 runs 16 residues. V lost 3 bases and J 4 bases, leaving 15 bases between the germline ends. The germline V gene has CDR1 LNHDA and CDR2 SQIVND (reference sequence).

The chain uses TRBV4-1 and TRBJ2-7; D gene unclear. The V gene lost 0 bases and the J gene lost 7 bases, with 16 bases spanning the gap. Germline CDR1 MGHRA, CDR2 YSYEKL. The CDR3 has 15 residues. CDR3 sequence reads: CASSQDSPTTREQYF. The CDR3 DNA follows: TGCGCCAGCAGCCAAGACTCGCCTACCACTCGGGAGCAGTACTTC.

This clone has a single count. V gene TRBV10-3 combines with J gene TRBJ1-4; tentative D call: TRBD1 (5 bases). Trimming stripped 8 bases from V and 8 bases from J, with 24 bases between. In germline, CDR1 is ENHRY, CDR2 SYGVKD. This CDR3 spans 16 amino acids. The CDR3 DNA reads TGTGCCATCGGGTCCGGGAGGGGAGGAGAGGGCGAAAAACTGTTTTTT. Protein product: CAIGSGRGGEGEKLFF.

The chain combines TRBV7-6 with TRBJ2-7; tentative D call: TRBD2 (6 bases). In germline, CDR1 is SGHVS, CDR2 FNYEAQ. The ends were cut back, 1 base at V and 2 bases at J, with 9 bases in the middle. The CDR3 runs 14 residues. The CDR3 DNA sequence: TGTGCCAGCAGCTTAGGGGACTCAACCTACGAGCAGTACTTC. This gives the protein CASSLGDSTYEQYF.

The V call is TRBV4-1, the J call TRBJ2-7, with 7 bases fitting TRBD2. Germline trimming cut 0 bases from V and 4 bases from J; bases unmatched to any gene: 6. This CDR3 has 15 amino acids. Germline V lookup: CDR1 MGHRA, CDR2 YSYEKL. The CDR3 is CASSQDLRERYEQYF. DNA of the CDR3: TGCGCCAGCAGCCAAGATTTGCGGGAGCGGTACGAGCAGTACTTC.

The CDR3 is CASSAGSWSTDTQYF. CDR3 bases: TGTGCCAGCAGCGCGGGGTCGTGGTCCACAGATACGCAGTATTTT. The chain couples TRBV9 to TRBJ2-3, with D possibly being TRBD2 (5 bases). Between the trimmed V and J ends, which lost 3 bases and 2 bases, there was a span of 13 bases. The germline V gene has CDR1 SGDLS and CDR2 YYNGEE. The CDR3 loop spans 15 amino acids.

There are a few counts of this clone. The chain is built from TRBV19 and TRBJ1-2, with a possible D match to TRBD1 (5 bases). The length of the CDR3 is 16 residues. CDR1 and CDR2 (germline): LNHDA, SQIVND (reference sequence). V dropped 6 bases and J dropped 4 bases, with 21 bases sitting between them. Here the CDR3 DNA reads TGTGCCAGTAGCGCCGACCCTGAAGGCAGGGCCTATGGCTACACCTTC. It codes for CASSADPEGRAYGYTF. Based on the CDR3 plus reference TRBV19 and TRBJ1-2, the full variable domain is DGGITQSPKYLFRKEGQNVTLSCEQNLNHDAMYWYRQDPGQGLRLIYYSQIVNDFQKGDIAEGYSVSREKKESFPLTVTSAQKNPTAFYLCASSADPEGRAYGYTFGSGTRLTVV.

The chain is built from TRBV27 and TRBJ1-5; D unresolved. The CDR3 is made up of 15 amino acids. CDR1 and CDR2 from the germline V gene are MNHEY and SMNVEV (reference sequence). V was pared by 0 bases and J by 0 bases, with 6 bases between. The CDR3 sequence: CASSLSGYSNQPQHF. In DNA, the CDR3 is TGTGCCAGCAGTTTATCGGGTTATAGCAATCAGCCCCAGCATTTT.

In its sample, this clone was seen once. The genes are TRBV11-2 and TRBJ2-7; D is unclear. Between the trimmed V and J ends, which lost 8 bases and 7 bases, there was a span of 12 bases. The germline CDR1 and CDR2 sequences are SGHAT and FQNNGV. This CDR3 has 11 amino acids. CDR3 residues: CASVGLREQYF. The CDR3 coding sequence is TGTGCCAGCGTAGGGCTACGGGAGCAGTACTTC.

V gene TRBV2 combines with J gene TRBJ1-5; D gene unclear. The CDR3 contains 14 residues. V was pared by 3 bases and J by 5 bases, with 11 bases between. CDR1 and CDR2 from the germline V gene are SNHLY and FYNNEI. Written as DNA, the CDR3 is TGTGCCAGCAGTGACTCCCGCCGGGATCAGCCCCAGCATTTT. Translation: CASSDSRRDQPQHF.

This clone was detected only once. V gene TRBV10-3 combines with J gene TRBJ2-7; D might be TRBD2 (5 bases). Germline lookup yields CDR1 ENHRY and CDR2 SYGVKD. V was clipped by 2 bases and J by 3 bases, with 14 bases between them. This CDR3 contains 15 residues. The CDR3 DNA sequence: TGTGCCATCAGTGAGCCACTTTCCGGGATCTACGAGCAGTACTTC. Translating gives CAISEPLSGIYEQYF.

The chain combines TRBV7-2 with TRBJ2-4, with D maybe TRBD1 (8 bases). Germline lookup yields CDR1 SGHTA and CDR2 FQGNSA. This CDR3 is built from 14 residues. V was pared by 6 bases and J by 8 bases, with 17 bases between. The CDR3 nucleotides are TGTGCCAGCAGTCACGATACAGGGGGGGACATTCAGTACTTC. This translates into CASSHDTGGDIQYF.

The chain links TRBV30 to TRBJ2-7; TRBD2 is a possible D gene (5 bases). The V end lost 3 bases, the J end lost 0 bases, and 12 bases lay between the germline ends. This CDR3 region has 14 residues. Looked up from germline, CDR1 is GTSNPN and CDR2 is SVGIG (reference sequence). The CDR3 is CAWSLLAGSYEQYF. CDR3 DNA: TGTGCCTGGAGCCTCCTTGCGGGCTCCTACGAGCAGTACTTC.

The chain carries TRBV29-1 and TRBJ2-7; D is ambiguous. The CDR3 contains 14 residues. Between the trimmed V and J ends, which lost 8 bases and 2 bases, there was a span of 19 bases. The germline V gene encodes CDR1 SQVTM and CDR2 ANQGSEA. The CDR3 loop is CSPPRGPLTYEQYF. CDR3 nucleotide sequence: TGCAGCCCCCCCCGAGGACCGCTCACCTACGAGCAGTACTTC.